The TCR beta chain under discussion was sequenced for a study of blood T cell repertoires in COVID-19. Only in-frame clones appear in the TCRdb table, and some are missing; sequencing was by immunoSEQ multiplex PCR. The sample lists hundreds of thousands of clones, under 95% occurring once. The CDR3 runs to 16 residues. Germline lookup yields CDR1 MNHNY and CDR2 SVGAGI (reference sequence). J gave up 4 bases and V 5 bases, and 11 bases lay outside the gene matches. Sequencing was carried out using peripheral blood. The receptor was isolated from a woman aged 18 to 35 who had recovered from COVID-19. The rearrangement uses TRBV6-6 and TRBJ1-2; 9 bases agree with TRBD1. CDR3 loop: CASSRPGTGLVYGYTF. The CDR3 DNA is TGTGCCAGCAGTCGACCCGGGACAGGGTTAGTCTATGGCTACACCTTC.